Listed here are 26 T cell receptor beta chains from one sample, sequenced in a study of shared clonotypes between healthy human individuals. Assay used: immunoSEQ multiplex PCR; TCRdb lists only in-frame clones, some missing. The data show fewer than 650,000 clones, 60% to 85% seen once. The sample was PBMCs. These receptors were collected from a woman aged 40 to 50 in good health. Some clones in this sample may be carry-over from other donors' samples.

This chain connects TRBV12-2 to TRBJ2-7; the D segment call TRBD1 is taken from the table without a DNA check. TRBV12-2 is reported as a pseudogene. CDR3 length equals 18 residues. The CDR3 sequence is CASRLAVPGQKTSYEQYF. In DNA, the CDR3 is TGTGCAAGTCGCTTAGCGGTACCGGGACAAAAAACCTCCTACGAGCAGTACTTC.

The V gene is TRBV19, the J gene TRBJ1-5; D gene unclear. Germline V lookup: CDR1 LNHDA, CDR2 SQIVND (reference sequence). With 4 bases removed from V and 7 bases from J, the gap between germline ends came to 14 bases. This CDR3 spans 14 amino acids. CDR3 sequence (DNA): TGTGCCAGTAGTACCCTTAGGTTAGCCCAGCCCCAGCATTTT. This sequence encodes CASSTLRLAQPQHF.

The chain recombines TRBV6-6 with TRBJ2-1; 12 bases align to TRBD2. CDR1 MNHNY and CDR2 SVGAGI come from the germline V gene (reference sequence). This CDR3 comprises 15 residues. The junction had 11 bases not matched to a gene; V was cut back by 11 bases and J by 6 bases. The CDR3, as DNA: TGTGCCGCCGAACCTTCTAGCGGGAGGGCCAATGAGCAGTTCTTC. It yields the protein CAAEPSSGRANEQFF.

The chain carries TRBV11-2 and TRBJ1-2; D remains ambiguous. The CDR3 has 14 residues. Germline CDR1 SGHAT, CDR2 FQNNGV. The V end was cut by 0 bases, the J end by 5 bases, with 10 bases between. This chain's CDR3 is CASSLDVRGYGYTF. CDR3 bases: TGTGCCAGCAGCTTAGATGTTCGGGGTTATGGCTACACCTTC.

The chain is built from TRBV28 and TRBJ2-7; perhaps TRBD2 as D (7 bases). This CDR3 spans 13 amino acids. The germline V and J ends were trimmed by 5 bases and 4 bases, with 12 bases remaining between them. Germline V gives CDR1 MDHEN, CDR2 SYDVKM. The CDR3 DNA reads as TGTGCCAGCAGTGGGGGGGCTTGGTACGAGCAGTACTTC. This sequence encodes CASSGGAWYEQYF. The full variable domain, rest sourced from reference TRBV28 and TRBJ2-7, is DVKVTQSSRYLVKRTGEKVFLECVQDMDHENMFWYRQDPGLGLRLIYFSYDVKMKEKGDIPEGYSVSREKKERFSLILESASTNQTSMYLCASSGGAWYEQYFGPGTRLTVT.

This clone was recorded once. A much larger clonotype is one base distant, so this may be a read error. The chain joins TRBV30 to TRBJ2-5; 7 nucleotides align to TRBD2. The CDR3 has 15 amino acids. Germline loops: CDR1 GTSNPN, CDR2 SVGIG (reference sequence). V was pared by 2 bases and J by 5 bases, with 11 bases of the junction left unmatched. The CDR3 region is CAWSTRGEVWETQYF. The CDR3 DNA is TGTGCCTGGAGTACCCGGGGGGAGGTCTGGGAGACCCAGTACTTC.

The J gene is TRBJ1-5, the V gene TRBV28; D is undetermined. There are 16 residues in the CDR3. CDR1 is MDHEN, CDR2 SYDVKM, per germline. V was trimmed by 3 bases and J by 0 bases, leaving 12 bases between them. The CDR3 reads CASSFRADYSNQPQHF. The DNA of the CDR3 is TGTGCCAGCAGTTTTAGGGCGGACTATAGCAATCAGCCCCAGCATTTT.

The genes are TRBV29-1 and TRBJ2-7; TRBD1 matches at 8 bases. With V trimmed by 7 bases and J by 2 bases, 7 bases remained unmatched. The CDR3 spans 13 residues. Germline CDR1 reads SQVTM; CDR2 reads ANQGSEA. The CDR3 bases are TGCAGCGGATGGGACAGGAACACCTACGAGCAGTACTTC. It translates to CSGWDRNTYEQYF.

The J gene is TRBJ2-3, the V gene TRBV5-1, with 7 bases fitting TRBD2. The CDR3 has 14 amino acids. Germline values: CDR1 SGHRS, CDR2 YFSETQ. V lost 7 bases and J lost 3; bases outside the gene matches: 8. DNA of the CDR3: TGCGCCAGCGGAGACGGGGGAGGGACAGATACGCAGTATTTT. Amino acids: CASGDGGGTDTQYF.

This clone was observed at least ten times. This chain connects TRBV7-2 to TRBJ2-1; 8 positions match TRBD2. The germline gives CDR1 SGHTA, CDR2 FQGNSA. CDR3 size: 14 residues. Trimming removed 2 bases from V and 8 bases from J; junction bases left unmatched: 5. The CDR3 DNA reads as TGTGCCAGCAGCTTAACTAGCGGTGGCTATGAGCAGTTCTTC. Amino acid sequence: CASSLTSGGYEQFF.

V gene TRBV19 combines with J gene TRBJ2-7, with D perhaps matching TRBD1 (6 bases). The CDR3 length is 15 residues. V was shortened by 2 bases and J by 0 bases, with 11 bases between the two germline ends. Germline CDR1 LNHDA, CDR2 SQIVND (reference sequence). The CDR3 spells CASSIRGRGSYEQYF. The CDR3, as DNA: TGTGCCAGTAGTATACGGGGCAGGGGCTCCTACGAGCAGTACTTC.

This clone was detected many times. This CDR3 is also generated by other DNA sequences in the sample. The chain links TRBV30 to TRBJ1-2; D is unresolved. The ends were cut back, 1 base at V and 2 bases at J, with 14 bases in the middle. This CDR3 has 15 amino acids. Germline CDR1 is GTSNPN and CDR2 is SVGIG (reference sequence). CDR3 nucleotide sequence: TGTGCCTGGAGTGAGGTCAGGAACAAGAACTATGGCTACACCTTC. Amino acids: CAWSEVRNKNYGYTF. Looking up the rest from reference TRBV30 and TRBJ1-2 gives the full variable domain: SQTIHQWPATLVQPVGSPLSLECTVEGTSNPNLYWYRQAAGRGLQLLFYSVGIGQISSEVPQNLSASRPQDRQFILSSKKLLLSDSGFYLCAWSEVRNKNYGYTFGSGTRLTVV.

This clone has a handful of counts. V is TRBV27 and J is TRBJ2-2, with unresolved D. The germline V gene encodes CDR1 MNHEY and CDR2 SMNVEV (reference sequence). V was clipped by 5 bases and J by 6 bases, with 10 bases between them. This CDR3 comprises 13 residues. The CDR3 region has the DNA TGTGCCAGCAGTCCCCTCCTCTCCGGGGAGCTGTTTTTT. Translated: CASSPLLSGELFF.

On this clone itself: A far larger clone is a single base away, which makes a read error likely. Other DNA sequences from this sample encode an identical CDR3 as well. The V gene is TRBV18, the J gene TRBJ2-7, with D maybe TRBD2 (5 bases). V lost 3 bases, J lost 6 bases, and 12 bases lay in between. Germline CDR1 reads KGHSH; CDR2 reads LQKENI. The CDR3 contains 13 residues. The CDR3 loop reads CASSPARTGEQYF. Here the CDR3 DNA reads TGTGCCAGCTCACCTGCTCGGACTGGCGAGCAGTACTTC.

The V call is TRBV25-1, the J call TRBJ2-1, with 11 bases fitting TRBD2. CDR3 length equals 15 residues. Trimming cost V 8 bases and J 0 bases; bases outside gene matches: 3. Germline CDR1 reads MGHDK; CDR2 reads SYGVNS. Here the CDR3 DNA reads TGTGCCAGCGCCACTAGCGGGAGCTCCTACAATGAGCAGTTCTTC. It translates to CASATSGSSYNEQFF.

The rearrangement links TRBV5-1 to TRBJ2-1; TRBD2 agrees at 9 bases. The CDR3 spans 13 residues. Germline assignment: CDR1 SGHRS and CDR2 YFSETQ. V gave up 7 bases and J gave up 5 bases; unmatched junction bases: 4. The DNA for the CDR3 is TGCGCCAGCGGTAGCGGGAGTCACAATGAGCAGTTCTTC. Amino acids: CASGSGSHNEQFF.

This clone was detected only once. The chain uses TRBV6-1 and TRBJ1-4; tentative D call: TRBD1 (6 bases). Germline assignment: CDR1 MNHNS and CDR2 SASEGT. The CDR3 spans 15 residues. V dropped 6 bases and J dropped 5 bases, with 16 bases sitting between them. CDR3 bases: TGTGCCAGCAGAAACCGGGACAAGACCAATGAAAAACTGTTTTTT. Translated, it gives CASRNRDKTNEKLFF.

This chain joins TRBV19 and TRBJ1-1, with TRBD1 matching 8 bases. Losses at the gene ends were 7 bases for V and 2 bases for J; bases not matched to a gene: 18. This CDR3 region has 18 residues. The germline gives CDR1 LNHDA, CDR2 SQIVND (reference sequence). CDR3 loop: CASTILFASDRANTEAFF. The CDR3 nucleotides read TGTGCCAGTACTATTCTATTCGCCTCGGACAGGGCTAACACTGAAGCTTTCTTT. Together with reference TRBV19 and TRBJ1-1, the CDR3 gives the full variable domain: DGGITQSPKYLFRKEGQNVTLSCEQNLNHDAMYWYRQDPGQGLRLIYYSQIVNDFQKGDIAEGYSVSREKKESFPLTVTSAQKNPTAFYLCASTILFASDRANTEAFFGQGTRLTVV.

The genes are TRBV29-1 and TRBJ2-6; D ambiguous. The germline gives CDR1 SQVTM, CDR2 ANQGSEA. The V end lost 3 bases, the J end lost 0 bases, and 9 bases lay between the germline ends. The CDR3 runs 15 residues. The CDR3 coding sequence is TGCAGCGTTGACAAAGGCGGCTCTGGGGCCAACGTCCTGACTTTC. Amino acids: CSVDKGGSGANVLTF.

Concerning this clone: The same CDR3 also results from other DNA sequences found in this sample. The chain joins TRBV4-1 to TRBJ2-5; 11 positions match TRBD2. Germline assignment: CDR1 MGHRA and CDR2 YSYEKL. The CDR3 totals 16 residues. The junction had 7 bases not matched to a gene; V was cut back by 4 bases and J by 3 bases. This chain's CDR3 is CASSLRLAGKEETQYF. The CDR3 nucleotides read TGCGCCAGCAGCCTCCGACTAGCGGGAAAGGAAGAGACCCAGTACTTC.

This chain links TRBV23-1 with TRBJ2-7, with a possible D match to TRBD2 (6 bases). TRBV23-1 is treated as an ORF (open reading frame) with a function not yet certain. The CDR3 loop spans 16 amino acids. The V end lost 0 bases, the J end lost 1 base, and 13 bases lay between the germline ends. CDR3 in amino acids: CASSQSGGPRSYEQYF. CDR3 sequence (DNA): TGCGCCAGCAGTCAATCGGGGGGACCGAGGTCCTACGAGCAGTACTTC.

The genes are TRBV10-3 and TRBJ2-7, with 7 bases matching TRBD1. In germline, CDR1 is ENHRY, CDR2 SYGVKD. The CDR3 totals 13 residues. Trimming removed 10 bases from V and 2 bases from J; junction bases left unmatched: 8. CDR3 region: CATLRQGAYEQYF. The CDR3 bases are TGTGCCACCCTCCGACAGGGAGCCTACGAGCAGTACTTC.

The chain combines TRBV28 with TRBJ2-7; TRBD2 is a possible D gene (5 bases). The germline V and J ends were trimmed by 7 bases and 12 bases, with 16 bases remaining between them. The CDR3 totals 11 residues. Germline CDR1 MDHEN, CDR2 SYDVKM. The CDR3, as DNA: TGTGCCAGCACCCGGGTGGGAGTTCTGTACTTC. Amino acids: CASTRVGVLYF.

This sequence joins TRBV30 and TRBJ1-2; D might be TRBD1 (6 bases). V lost 8 bases and J 8 bases, leaving 15 bases between the germline ends. The V gene's germline CDR1 is GTSNPN and CDR2 SVGIG (reference sequence). CDR3 size: 11 residues. CDR3 in amino acids: CAQRGARGYTF. CDR3 nucleotides: TGTGCCCAGCGGGGGGCACGCGGCTACACCTTC.

The chain couples TRBV6-1 to TRBJ2-2; 7 bases agree with TRBD2. The CDR3 consists of 13 residues. V shed 5 bases, J shed 3 bases, and the junction held 0 bases outside the gene matches. From germline, CDR1 is MNHNS and CDR2 SASEGT. CDR3 loop: CASSREDTGELFF. The CDR3 nucleotides read TGTGCCAGCAGTCGGGAGGACACCGGGGAGCTGTTTTTT.

This chain joins TRBV10-2 and TRBJ1-2; possible D gene TRBD1, 6 bases. The CDR3 contains 14 residues. The ends were cut back, 0 bases at V and 8 bases at J, with 13 bases in the middle. Per the germline V gene, CDR1 is WSHSY and CDR2 is SAAADI. CDR3 region: CASSESRQGLGYTF. The DNA of the CDR3 is TGCGCCAGCAGTGAGTCTCGCCAGGGGTTAGGCTACACCTTC.